This T cell receptor (beta chain) is drawn from a study of blood T cell repertoires in COVID-19. On the study more broadly: Specimens from acute and convalescent COVID-19 originated in the United States, Italy and Spain.

Per the original methods: Reference gene primer amplification yielded estimated nucleated cell counts. Assay used: immunoSEQ multiplex PCR; TCRdb lists only in-frame clones, some missing. V and J calls and clone size are given by that table; D and trimming were obtained from the DNA. The table lists over 350,000 clones, roughly 90% of them singletons. Sequences were obtained from peripheral blood. The receptor was derived from a woman in her 30s with active or convalescent COVID-19.

CDR3 residues: CASSEAYPGLLPDTDTQYF. The CDR3 coding sequence is TGTGCCAGCAGTGAAGCCTACCCGGGACTACTCCCCGACACAGATACGCAGTATTTT. The chain uses TRBV6-1 and TRBJ2-3; TRBD2 matches 7 bases. V trimming: 0 bases; J trimming: 2 bases; junction bases outside the gene matches: 14. The CDR3 extends over 19 amino acids. Looked up from germline, CDR1 is MNHNS and CDR2 is SASEGT.